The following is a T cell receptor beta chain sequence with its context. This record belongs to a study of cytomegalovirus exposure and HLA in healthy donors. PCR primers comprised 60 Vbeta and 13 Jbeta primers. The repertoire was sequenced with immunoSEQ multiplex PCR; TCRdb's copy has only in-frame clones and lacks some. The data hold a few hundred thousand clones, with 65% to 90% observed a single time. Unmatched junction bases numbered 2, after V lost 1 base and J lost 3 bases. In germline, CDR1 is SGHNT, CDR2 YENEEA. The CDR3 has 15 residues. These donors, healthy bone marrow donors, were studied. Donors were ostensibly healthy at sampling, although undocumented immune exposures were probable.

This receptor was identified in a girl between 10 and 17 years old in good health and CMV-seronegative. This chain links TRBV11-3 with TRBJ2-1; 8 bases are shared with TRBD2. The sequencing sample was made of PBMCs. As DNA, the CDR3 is TGTGCCAGCAGCTTAGGCGGGAGGCTCTACAATGAGCAGTTCTTC. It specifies CASSLGGRLYNEQFF.